What follows are 8 T cell receptor beta chains derived from one specimen sequenced in a study of tumor and adjacent non-tumor tissue in lung cancer. The library came from three nested PCR rounds adapted from ARM-PCR protocols. One entry per CDR3 protein, called by TCRdb with MiXCR from the multiplex PCR reads. The top ten hold 45% to 50% of the sample, which has about 43,000 distinct CDR3 sequences, about three fifths seen once. No cell sorting was done before RNA was extracted from the tissue. This non-tumor lung sample came from over 3 cm beyond the tumor edge. The sample comprised distant non-tumor lung tissue. The receptors here all came from a man over 45 with non-small cell lung cancer.

The chain recombines TRBV20-1 with TRBJ2-4; 8 positions match TRBD2. V was pared by 5 bases and J by 1 base, with 4 bases of the junction left unmatched. The CDR3 has 14 residues. Germline assignment: CDR1 DFQATT and CDR2 SNEGSKA (reference sequence). This CDR3 is CSAPIAGAKNIQYF. CDR3 DNA: TGCAGTGCTCCAATAGCGGGGGCCAAAAACATTCAGTACTTC.

Comment on this clonotype: A junction boundary mismatches the germline segment, possibly from a read error. This rearrangement joins TRBV11-2 to TRBJ2-5; tentatively, D is TRBD2 (6 bases). CDR3 length: 14 residues. Germline assignment: CDR1 SGHAT and CDR2 FQNNGV. The CDR3 region has the DNA TGTGCCGGCAGCACCTGGACTACCCAAGAGACCCAGCACTTC. Residues: CAGSTWTTQETQHF.

As for this clonotype: This clone may be a read error of a much larger clone one base away. The chain combines TRBV5-1 with TRBJ2-1; D is uncertain. Germline V gene sequence: CDR1 SGHRS, CDR2 YFSETQ. The V end lost 1 base, the J end lost 10 bases, and 12 bases lay between the germline ends. The CDR3 has 13 amino acids. The CDR3 coding sequence is TGCGCCAGCAGCTTGATCGTGGGTAGGGAGCAGTTCTTC. Translating it yields CASSLIVGREQFF.

Concerning this clonotype: Compared with germline, one end of the junction differs, possibly owing to a read error. The chain recombines TRBV11-2 with TRBJ2-7, with 8 nucleotides matching TRBD1. The CDR3 length is 15 residues. Germline assignment: CDR1 SGHAT and CDR2 FQNNGV. The CDR3: CPSSSGTGRTYEQCF. The DNA of the CDR3 is TGTCCCAGTAGCTCAGGGACAGGTAGAACCTACGAGCAGTGCTTC.

The chain links TRBV6-5 to TRBJ2-2, with TRBD2 as a possible D gene (6 bases). The CDR3 sequence is 14 residues long. Trimming stripped 2 bases from V and 9 bases from J, with 13 bases between. Germline CDR1 and CDR2: MNHEY and SVGAGI. DNA of the CDR3: TGTGCCAGCAGTTACACGGCGGGAACCTGGGAGCTGTTTTTT. This encodes CASSYTAGTWELFF.

On this clonotype: A much larger clone is a single base away; this may be a read error. J is TRBJ2-5 and V is TRBV7-8; TRBD1 agrees at 7 bases. The ends lost 1 base at V and 5 bases at J; junction bases unmatched: 10. CDR1 SGHVS and CDR2 FQNEAQ come from the germline V gene. This CDR3 region has 16 residues. The CDR3 loop reads CASSLVSSRGWETQYF. In DNA form, the CDR3 reads TGTGCCAGCAGCTTAGTGTCTAGCAGGGGGTGGGAGACCCAGTACTTC.

This clonotype was found a few times. The chain couples TRBV13 to TRBJ2-7, with no clear D. Germline CDR1 reads PRHDT; CDR2 reads FYEKMQ (reference sequence). This CDR3 has 13 amino acids. Trimming left V 5 bases short and J 1 base short, with 9 bases between. The CDR3 bases are TGTGCCAGCAGCACCAGACATTCCTACGAGCAGTACTTC. Its translation is CASSTRHSYEQYF.

With regard to this clonotype: Compared with germline, one end of the junction differs, possibly owing to a read error. The rearrangement uses TRBV4-2 and TRBJ1-2; a possible D gene is TRBD1 (6 bases). This CDR3 region has 16 residues. CDR1 is LGHNA and CDR2 is YNFKEQ in the germline V gene. CDR3 loop: CASNQDSAGGTYGYTF. The CDR3 coding sequence is TGTGCCAGCAACCAAGATTCCGCGGGGGGCACTTATGGCTACACCTTC.